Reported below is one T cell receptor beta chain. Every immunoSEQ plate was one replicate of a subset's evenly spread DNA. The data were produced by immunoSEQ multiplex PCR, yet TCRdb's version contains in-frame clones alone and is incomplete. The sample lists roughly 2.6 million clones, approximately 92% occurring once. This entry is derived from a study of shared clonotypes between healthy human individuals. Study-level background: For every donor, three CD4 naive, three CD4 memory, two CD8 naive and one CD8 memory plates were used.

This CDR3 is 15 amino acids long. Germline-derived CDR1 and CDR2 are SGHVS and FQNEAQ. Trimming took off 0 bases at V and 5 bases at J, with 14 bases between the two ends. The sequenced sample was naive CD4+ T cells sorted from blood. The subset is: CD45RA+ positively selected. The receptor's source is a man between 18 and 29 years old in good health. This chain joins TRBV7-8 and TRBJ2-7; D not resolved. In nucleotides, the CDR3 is TGTGCCAGCAGCTTAGCCCCCGTTCGAACCCACGAGCAGTACTTC. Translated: CASSLAPVRTHEQYF.